The 28 T cell receptor beta chains in this list originate from one sample, sequenced in a study of blood T cell repertoires in COVID-19. Generated by immunoSEQ multiplex PCR, the TCRdb table keeps only in-frame clones and is missing some. The sample records tens of thousands of clones, approximately 80% being singletons. Source material: peripheral blood. The receptors were sampled from a man aged 65-85 years with acute or convalescent COVID-19.

The gene calls are TRBV5-1 and TRBJ1-1; D is ambiguous. The CDR3 runs 16 residues. Germline values: CDR1 SGHRS, CDR2 YFSETQ. V was clipped by 0 bases and J by 4 bases, with 16 bases between them. CDR3 protein: CASSLAGLGGGTEAFF. In DNA form, the CDR3 reads TGCGCCAGCAGCTTGGCCGGGTTGGGCGGAGGCACTGAAGCTTTCTTT. The complete variable domain, with remaining parts taken from reference TRBV5-1 and TRBJ1-1, reads KAGVTQTPRYLIKTRGQQVTLSCSPISGHRSVSWYQQTPGQGLQFLFEYFSETQRNKGNFPGRFSGRQFSNSRSEMNVSTLELGDSALYLCASSLAGLGGGTEAFFGQGTRLTVV.

This sequence joins TRBV5-1 and TRBJ2-7, with TRBD2 as a possible D gene (6 bases). V lost 2 bases and J 3 bases, leaving 15 bases between the germline ends. The CDR3 loop spans 15 amino acids. Germline lookup yields CDR1 SGHRS and CDR2 YFSETQ. As DNA, the CDR3 is TGCGCCAGCAGCTTAGGCGGGACGGGGAACTACGAGCAGTACTTC. It yields the protein CASSLGGTGNYEQYF.

The V gene is TRBV7-9, the J gene TRBJ1-4; TRBD1 matches 8 bases. Germline-derived CDR1 and CDR2 are SEHNR and FQNEAQ (reference sequence). V lost 1 base and J lost 6; bases outside the gene matches: 4. The CDR3 has 15 amino acids. CDR3 DNA: TGTGCCAGCAGCTTAGGGGGACAGGCTGATGAAAAACTGTTTTTT. This encodes CASSLGGQADEKLFF.

This rearrangement joins TRBV28 to TRBJ1-3; weak D call: TRBD1 (6 bases). Germline V gene sequence: CDR1 MDHEN, CDR2 SYDVKM. This CDR3 contains 15 residues. Trimming took off 3 bases at V and 0 bases at J, with 9 bases between the two ends. The CDR3 coding sequence is TGTGCCAGCAGTTTTCTCAGGGGCTCTGGAAACACCATATATTTT. Its protein is CASSFLRGSGNTIYF.

The chain is built from TRBV23-1 and TRBJ1-5; D might be TRBD1 (6 bases). TRBV23-1 is reported as an ORF; its role is uncertain. V dropped 9 bases and J dropped 0 bases, with 18 bases sitting between them. CDR3 length equals 16 residues. The CDR3 coding sequence is TGCGCCAGGTCCGCAGGGGAGGGGGTTAGCAATCAGCCCCAGCATTTT. This encodes CARSAGEGVSNQPQHF.

This clone appeared a single time. The V and J genes are TRBV21-1 and TRBJ1-2; the table assigns TRBD1, which was not confirmed against the DNA. TRBV21-1 is tagged as a pseudogene. The CDR3 is 15 residues long. The CDR3 is CASSHSSGTSKGYTF. DNA for the CDR3: TGTGCCAGCAGCCACTCTTCCGGGACATCCAAAGGCTACACCTTC.

This chain uses TRBV30 with TRBJ2-2, with D perhaps TRBD1 (5 bases). The CDR3 length is 12 residues. Germline values: CDR1 GTSNPN, CDR2 SVGIG (reference sequence). DNA for the CDR3: TGTGCTTGGGGCAGGAACACCGGGGAGCTGTTTTTT. Translation: CAWGRNTGELFF.

The chain combines TRBV29-1 with TRBJ2-1, with 8 bases lining up with TRBD1. The junction had 8 bases not matched to a gene; V was cut back by 5 bases and J by 8 bases. CDR1 is SQVTM, CDR2 ANQGSEA, per germline. This CDR3 is built from 13 residues. The CDR3 coding sequence is TGCAGCGTTTTGACAGGGGTCCGGGATGAGCAGTTCTTC. Residues: CSVLTGVRDEQFF.

This clone was recorded many times. This chain uses TRBV30 with TRBJ1-2; 7 positions agree with TRBD1. Trimming took 3 bases from V and 8 from J; bases not matched to a gene: 6. The V gene's germline CDR1 is GTSNPN and CDR2 SVGIG (reference sequence). The CDR3 is made up of 12 amino acids. The CDR3 coding sequence is TGTGCCTGGAGCCGGGACAGCCAAGGCTACACCTTC. This encodes CAWSRDSQGYTF.

J is TRBJ2-1 and V is TRBV7-3, with TRBD2 matching 8 bases. CDR3 length: 17 residues. CDR1 is SGHTA and CDR2 is FQGTGA in the germline V gene. The V and J ends lost 6 bases and 0 bases, in that order; junction bases with no gene match: 10. The CDR3 here is CASRATSGTSSYNEQFF. DNA for the CDR3: TGTGCCAGCAGGGCCACTAGCGGCACGAGCTCCTACAATGAGCAGTTCTTC.

The chain has TRBV7-9 and TRBJ2-2, with D perhaps matching TRBD1 (5 bases). The ends were cut back, 7 bases at V and 11 bases at J, with 23 bases in the middle. This CDR3 has 15 amino acids. The germline V gene encodes CDR1 SEHNR and CDR2 FQNEAQ (reference sequence). CDR3: CASNGLRTPVGELFF. CDR3 nucleotide sequence: TGTGCCAGCAACGGTTTGCGGACACCCGTCGGAGAGCTGTTTTTT.

This chain connects TRBV30 to TRBJ1-2; possible D gene TRBD1, 5 bases. CDR3 size: 14 residues. The germline V and J ends were trimmed by 3 bases and 5 bases, with 16 bases remaining between them. Germline loops: CDR1 GTSNPN, CDR2 SVGIG (reference sequence). CDR3 DNA sequence: TGTGCCTGGAGGGGTACGGGGGGGAATTATGGCTACACCTTC. The encoded protein is CAWRGTGGNYGYTF.

J is TRBJ1-6 and V is TRBV15; TRBD1 agrees at 7 bases. V shed 3 bases and J 5 bases; nucleotides not matched to a gene: 10. The CDR3 is 17 residues long. Germline CDR1 LNHNV, CDR2 YYDKDF (reference sequence). CDR3: CATSSRRGTANNSPLHF. DNA of the CDR3: TGTGCCACCAGCAGCCGAAGGGGGACAGCTAATAATTCACCCCTCCACTTT.

The gene calls are TRBV7-9 and TRBJ2-5; D may be TRBD1 (5 bases). V lost 2 bases and J lost 3, with 22 bases in between. CDR1 is SEHNR and CDR2 is FQNEAQ in the germline V gene (reference sequence). The CDR3 is 18 amino acids. CDR3 nucleotide sequence: TGTGCCAGCAGCTTAAGGGGTGGGTCTGGGTTGGTCGAAGAGACCCAGTACTTC. Translated, it gives CASSLRGGSGLVEETQYF.

This rearrangement joins TRBV10-3 to TRBJ1-1, with TRBD1 matching over 8 bases. J gave up 5 bases and V 10 bases, and 9 bases lay outside the gene matches. The CDR3 contains 13 residues. Germline V lookup: CDR1 ENHRY, CDR2 SYGVKD. The CDR3 region is CATKGQVVTEAFF. In DNA, the CDR3 is TGTGCCACCAAGGGACAGGTGGTTACTGAAGCTTTCTTT.

V usage is TRBV7-2 and J usage is TRBJ1-1, with D unresolved. Trimming took 1 base from V and 8 from J, leaving 14 bases between them. CDR3 length: 14 residues. In germline, CDR1 is SGHTA, CDR2 FQGNSA. CDR3 in amino acids: CASSLGILGGEAFF. The CDR3, as DNA: TGTGCCAGCAGCTTAGGCATTCTCGGAGGAGAAGCTTTCTTT.

The chain joins TRBV5-4 to TRBJ1-1; TRBD1 matches 10 bases. CDR3 length equals 15 residues. Trimming at V came to 4 bases and at J to 5 bases, leaving 8 bases not matched to a gene. CDR1 and CDR2 from the germline V gene are SGHNT and YYREEE (reference sequence). The CDR3, as DNA: TGTGCCAGCAGCCCCCCAGGGACAGGGGCGACTGAAGCTTTCTTT. This gives the protein CASSPPGTGATEAFF.

The genes are TRBV4-3 and TRBJ2-1; TRBD2 matches at 14 bases. Germline CDR1 LGHNA, CDR2 YSLEER. The CDR3 runs to 16 residues. Germline trimming cut 3 bases from V and 7 bases from J; bases unmatched to any gene: 5. The CDR3 protein is CASSHPTSGRENEQFF. The CDR3 region has the DNA TGCGCCAGCAGCCATCCGACTAGCGGGAGGGAGAATGAGCAGTTCTTC.

The table lists this clone with many counts. The chain couples TRBV7-3 to TRBJ2-2; D not certain. Deletions cut 4 bases from V and 8 bases from J, with 5 bases between. Germline CDR1 reads SGHTA; CDR2 reads FQGTGA. The length of the CDR3 is 11 residues. In DNA, the CDR3 is TGTGCCAGCAGCTCCGGTGGGGAGCTGTTTTTT. Protein product: CASSSGGELFF.

The chain joins TRBV29-1 to TRBJ2-7; 8 bases agree with TRBD2. Germline CDR1 and CDR2: SQVTM and ANQGSEA. The CDR3 extends over 14 amino acids. After removal of 6 bases from V and 0 bases from J, the junction contained 7 bases not matched to a gene. The CDR3 sequence: CSVVPGLVSYEQYF. CDR3 bases: TGCAGCGTGGTCCCGGGACTAGTCTCCTACGAGCAGTACTTC.

This clone was observed once. V usage is TRBV5-4 and J usage is TRBJ1-1; 8 positions match TRBD1. V gave up 3 bases and J gave up 1 base; unmatched junction bases: 8. Germline V gene data show CDR1 as SGHNT and CDR2 as YYREEE (reference sequence). The CDR3 has 16 amino acids. The CDR3 here is CASSSPSGTGNTEAFF. Written as DNA, the CDR3 is TGTGCCAGCAGCTCGCCCTCCGGGACAGGGAACACTGAAGCTTTCTTT.

V usage is TRBV5-1 and J usage is TRBJ1-2; 11 bases align to TRBD1. Germline lookup yields CDR1 SGHRS and CDR2 YFSETQ. The CDR3 consists of 14 residues. The ends lost 4 bases at V and 7 bases at J; junction bases unmatched: 6. The CDR3 is CASSLDRGRVGYTF. CDR3 coding DNA: TGCGCCAGCAGCCTGGACAGGGGGCGGGTTGGCTACACCTTC.

J is TRBJ2-7 and V is TRBV5-1, with 8 bases fitting TRBD1. V lost 0 bases to trimming and J lost 3 bases; unmatched junction nucleotides: 5. The CDR3 spans 15 residues. CDR1 and CDR2 (germline): SGHRS, YFSETQ. The DNA of the CDR3 is TGCGCCAGCAGCTTGGAAGGACAGGGCAACTACGAGCAGTACTTC. This translates into CASSLEGQGNYEQYF.

In this sample, this clone turned up a few times. J is TRBJ2-7 and V is TRBV18; D is undetermined. Trimming removed 0 bases at V and 2 bases at J, with 8 bases between. The CDR3 length is 14 residues. Per germline, CDR1 KGHSH and CDR2 LQKENI. This CDR3 reads CASSPPNRPYEQYF. CDR3 nucleotides: TGTGCCAGCTCACCACCGAACAGACCCTACGAGCAGTACTTC.

CDR3: CASSLVGDGRGEQFF. In DNA, the CDR3 is TGTGCCAGCAGTCTCGTAGGGGACGGGAGGGGTGAGCAGTTCTTC. The V gene is TRBV6-5, the J gene TRBJ2-1; TRBD2 matches at 8 bases. Germline assignment: CDR1 MNHEY and CDR2 SVGAGI. Trimming took 5 bases from V and 9 from J; bases not matched to a gene: 12. The length of the CDR3 is 15 residues.

This chain connects TRBV24-1 to TRBJ2-5, with 8 bases aligning to TRBD2. CDR3 length: 15 residues. Germline V gene lookup returns CDR1 KGHDR and CDR2 SFDVKD. The junction had 2 bases not matched to a gene; V was cut back by 3 bases and J by 0 bases. The CDR3 region is CATSDLSGDQETQYF. The CDR3 DNA follows: TGTGCCACCAGTGATCTTAGCGGGGACCAAGAGACCCAGTACTTC.

V is TRBV6-2 or TRBV6-3 and J is TRBJ2-1; 9 nucleotides line up with TRBD2. V shed 6 bases, J shed 7 bases, and the junction held 7 bases outside the gene matches. Germline CDR1 is MNHEY and CDR2 is SVGEGT. The CDR3 length is 14 residues. The CDR3 coding sequence is TGTGCCAGCAGCTTCGCGGGAGGGCGTAATGAGCAGTTCTTC. Protein sequence: CASSFAGGRNEQFF.

This sequence joins TRBV27 and TRBJ1-6; 7 bases map to TRBD1. With 3 bases clipped from V and 9 bases from J, the junction kept 5 bases outside the gene matches. The V gene's germline CDR1 is MNHEY and CDR2 SMNVEV (reference sequence). This CDR3 is 14 amino acids long. The CDR3: CASSFRGRSSPLHF. The DNA for the CDR3 is TGTGCCAGCAGTTTTAGGGGGCGAAGTTCACCCCTCCACTTT.